Described below is a single TCR beta chain sequence and its context. The target antigen is unknown. The input for sorted-subset replicate PCRs was 200 to 250 ng DNA, 30,000 or so T cell genomes. Repertoires were generated with immunoSEQ multiplex PCR, while TCRdb's copy carries only in-frame clones and drops some. This sample yields some 660,000 clones, of which around three quarters are seen a single time; around 2% belongs to the top ten. The data stem from a study of shared clonotypes between healthy human individuals. Notes on the study in general: The four-donor shared clonotypes exceeded non-shared clonotypes in generation probability, with non-shared ones scoring lower.

CDR1 and CDR2 from the germline V gene are MNHEY and SVGAGI. The CDR3 loop spans 14 amino acids. J lost 9 bases, V lost 2 bases, and 3 bases had no gene match. The rearrangement joins TRBV6-5 to TRBJ2-1, with 11 bases lining up with TRBD2. The specimen was memory CD4+ T cells sorted from blood. Stated subset: CD45RA-negative fraction. The TCR comes from a woman in her twenties or thirties in good health. DNA for the CDR3: TGTGCCAGCAGTTACCTAGCGGGAGGTATTGAGCAGTTCTTC. Protein: CASSYLAGGIEQFF.